Presented here are 7 T cell receptor beta chains from one specimen sequenced in a study of T cell repertoires in aging, cancer and after chemotherapy. TRB rearrangements spanning V, D and J were amplified using mixed TRB-A/B primers. MiXCR, applied by TCRdb to the multiplex PCR reads, yields one record per CDR3 protein. The table records around 2,700 distinct CDR3 sequences, about a fifth of them present only once. TCR beta rearrangements were amplified from peripheral blood genomic DNA. The sequencing sample was made of blood. These receptor sequences come from a human donor with a solid tumor.

This clonotype has a handful of counts. This rearrangement joins TRBV6-5 to TRBJ1-5; D is possibly TRBD1 (5 bases). This CDR3 contains 16 residues. CDR1 MNHEY and CDR2 SVGAGI come from the germline V gene. With 8 bases removed from V and 4 bases from J, the gap between germline ends came to 21 bases. CDR3 residues: CASQSGIGDGNQPQHF. DNA of the CDR3: TGTGCCAGCCAGTCGGGGATTGGGGACGGTAATCAGCCCCAGCATTTT.

By share, this clonotype counts as medium-sized. The rearrangement joins TRBV6-5 to TRBJ1-5; D unclear. This CDR3 contains 13 residues. The germline V and J ends were trimmed by 3 bases and 7 bases, with 10 bases remaining between them. In germline, CDR1 is MNHEY, CDR2 SVGAGI. This chain's CDR3 is CASSYGLGQPQHF. The CDR3 nucleotides are TGTGCCAGCAGTTATGGCTTGGGCCAGCCCCAGCATTTT.

This clonotype has a handful of counts. The chain carries TRBV27 and TRBJ1-1; possibly TRBD1 for D (5 bases). V lost 2 bases to trimming and J lost 5 bases, with 9 bases between them. The germline gives CDR1 MNHEY, CDR2 SMNVEV (reference sequence). The CDR3 length is 13 residues. CDR3 coding DNA: TGTGCCAGCAGTTTAATCGGGGGGACTGAAGCTTTCTTT. It is translated as CASSLIGGTEAFF.

This clonotype was counted between two and nine times. Written as DNA, the CDR3 is TGTGCCAGTAGCCAAGGAGGATTCGGGAGTCAGCCCCAGCATTTT. As protein: CASSQGGFGSQPQHF. The chain has TRBV19 and TRBJ1-5; the D is unclear. Germline V gene lookup returns CDR1 LNHDA and CDR2 SQIVND (reference sequence). V was clipped by 6 bases and J by 6 bases, with 18 bases between them. The CDR3 contains 15 residues. The complete variable domain, with remaining parts taken from reference TRBV19 and TRBJ1-5, reads DGGITQSPKYLFRKEGQNVTLSCEQNLNHDAMYWYRQDPGQGLRLIYYSQIVNDFQKGDIAEGYSVSREKKESFPLTVTSAQKNPTAFYLCASSQGGFGSQPQHFGDGTRLSIL.

This sequence joins TRBV10-3 and TRBJ1-5; possibly TRBD1 for D (5 bases). This CDR3 has 13 amino acids. V lost 7 bases and J lost 6, with 13 bases in between. Germline V gene data show CDR1 as ENHRY and CDR2 as SYGVKD. CDR3 DNA: TGTGCCATCACTGGGGGGGACGGTCAGCCCCAGCATTTT. Translated, it gives CAITGGDGQPQHF.

Within the sample, this clonotype is large. In nucleotides, the CDR3 is TGCAGCGTTGGGCAGGGGAATGGCTACACCTTC. Protein product: CSVGQGNGYTF. The chain employs TRBV29-1 and TRBJ1-2, with a possible D match to TRBD1 (6 bases). Germline CDR1 is SQVTM and CDR2 is ANQGSEA. Trimming cost V 4 bases and J 6 bases, with 9 bases left between them. The CDR3 totals 11 residues. Using reference TRBV29-1 and TRBJ1-2 for the parts outside the CDR3, the full variable domain is SAVISQKPSRDICQRGTSLTIQCQVDSQVTMMFWYRQQPGQSLTLIATANQGSEATYESGFVIDKFPISRPNLTFSTLTVSNMSPEDSSIYLCSVGQGNGYTFGSGTRLTVV.

The genes are TRBV12-3 or TRBV12-4 and TRBJ1-1; D unclear. The V end was cut by 1 base, the J end by 4 bases, with 10 bases between. CDR3 length: 14 amino acids. The CDR3 sequence is CASSLGGRGTEAFF. DNA of the CDR3: TGTGCCAGCAGTTTAGGTGGGAGAGGCACTGAAGCTTTCTTT.